The 10 T cell receptor beta chains presented below share a single source sample, sequenced in a study of shared clonotypes between healthy human individuals. Some clones are missing from TCRdb's copy, which holds only in-frame ones; the method was immunoSEQ multiplex PCR. The sample lists a few million clones, roughly nine tenths occurring once. Source material: naive CD4+ T cells sorted from blood. Regarding subset: CD45RA+ positively selected. The origin of the receptors is a man younger than 30 in good health.

CDR3 DNA: TGTGCCAGCAGTTTGGGCGGCAGGGCGGGGGAGCAGTACTTC. Protein sequence: CASSLGGRAGEQYF. The chain recombines TRBV28 with TRBJ2-7; tentative D call: TRBD2 (6 bases). CDR3 length equals 14 residues. The V gene lost 3 bases and the J gene lost 7 bases, with 16 bases spanning the gap. Per the germline V gene, CDR1 is MDHEN and CDR2 is SYDVKM.

Regarding this clone: Sequence at one end of the junction differs from germline and may be a read error. The chain links TRBV4-3 to TRBJ2-5; 13 bases map to TRBD2. The CDR3 spans 15 residues. Germline V gene lookup returns CDR1 LGHNA and CDR2 YSLEER. CDR3 coding DNA: TGCGCCAGCAGCCCCGGACTAGCGGGAGTGGAGACCCAATACTTC. This gives the protein CASSPGLAGVETQYF.

The gene calls are TRBV5-1 and TRBJ1-2, with D unresolved. The germline V gene encodes CDR1 SGHRS and CDR2 YFSETQ. The CDR3 has 11 amino acids. The V end was cut by 0 bases, the J end by 10 bases, with 7 bases between. CDR3 in DNA: TGCGCCAGCAGCTTGGGCGGTGACTACACCTTC. Protein sequence: CASSLGGDYTF.

The sample holds one count of this clone. This chain connects TRBV27 to TRBJ2-3; 12 bases map to TRBD2. The J segment lost 4 bases and the V segment lost 6 bases, leaving 8 bases of the junction unmatched. The CDR3 sequence is 16 residues long. Germline V gene lookup returns CDR1 MNHEY and CDR2 SMNVEV (reference sequence). The CDR3 is CASSPRTSGAADTQYF. The CDR3 bases are TGTGCCAGCAGCCCAAGGACTAGCGGGGCCGCAGATACGCAGTATTTT.

In its sample, this clone was seen once. The same CDR3 is also encoded by other DNA sequences in this sample. This CDR3 is CASRGPSSGNTIYF. The DNA of the CDR3 is TGTGCCAGCAGGGGGCCTAGCTCTGGAAACACCATATATTTT. V and J are TRBV2 and TRBJ1-3; a possible D gene is TRBD1 (5 bases). CDR1 SNHLY and CDR2 FYNNEI come from the germline V gene. CDR3 size: 14 residues. The ends were cut back, 6 bases at V and 0 bases at J, with 9 bases in the middle.

The chain employs TRBV18 and TRBJ2-7; 7 nucleotides align to TRBD1. Trimming took 4 bases from V and 2 from J; bases not matched to a gene: 17. CDR1 and CDR2 (germline): KGHSH, LQKENI. This CDR3 comprises 18 residues. The CDR3 spells CASSLAPGTADAPYEQYF. The CDR3 nucleotides are TGTGCCAGCTCACTCGCCCCCGGGACAGCGGATGCTCCCTACGAGCAGTACTTC.

J is TRBJ2-3 and V is TRBV30; 7 positions agree with TRBD1. This CDR3 region has 17 residues. Unmatched junction bases numbered 16, after V lost 0 bases and J lost 7 bases. The germline gives CDR1 GTSNPN, CDR2 SVGIG (reference sequence). The CDR3 DNA sequence: TGTGCCTGGAGTGTACCTAAGGGGGCCACGGGGCAGCATACGCAGTATTTT. Amino acid sequence: CAWSVPKGATGQHTQYF.

The J gene is TRBJ1-1, the V gene TRBV28; D is uncertain. Germline V CDR1 and CDR2: MDHEN, SYDVKM. V was clipped by 7 bases and J by 6 bases, with 24 bases between them. CDR3 length: 16 amino acids. The CDR3 here is CASKVRSLAMEAEAFF. DNA of the CDR3: TGTGCCAGCAAGGTCAGGAGTCTAGCCATGGAGGCTGAAGCTTTCTTT.

This clone was counted only a few times. The chain employs TRBV7-9 and TRBJ1-2, with D unresolved. This CDR3 has 10 residues. Trimming cost V 5 bases and J 8 bases, with 6 bases left between them. Germline lookup yields CDR1 SEHNR and CDR2 FQNEAQ (reference sequence). CDR3 coding DNA: TGTGCCAGCAGCGCCTTGGGCTACACCTTC. It yields the protein CASSALGYTF.

The rearrangement uses TRBV4-2 and TRBJ2-3, with 11 nucleotides matching TRBD2. Germline loops: CDR1 LGHNA, CDR2 YNFKEQ. The length of the CDR3 is 15 residues. V lost 3 bases to trimming and J lost 7 bases; unmatched junction nucleotides: 6. The CDR3 DNA is TGTGCCAGCAGCCAGACTAGCGGGATAACGCATACGCAGTATTTT. Translated: CASSQTSGITHTQYF.